What follows are 11 T cell receptor beta chains derived from one specimen sequenced in a study of OX40 agonist ivuxolimab in advanced cancers. Profiling relied on immunoSEQ multiplex PCR, and the TCRdb table lists in-frame clones only, not all of them. The sample lists under 40,000 clones; roughly 87% were seen once. Material: CD4+ or CD8+ T cells sorted from blood, obtained in a trial of the OX40 agonist ivuxolimab. Source of these receptors: an adult with an advanced solid tumor such as melanoma, head and neck, liver or kidney cancer.

The chain joins TRBV19 to TRBJ2-1, with 9 nucleotides matching TRBD1. The CDR3 extends over 15 amino acids. J lost 8 bases, V lost 3 bases, and 8 bases had no gene match. Germline V gene data show CDR1 as LNHDA and CDR2 as SQIVND (reference sequence). The CDR3 bases are TGTGCCAGTAGTATGGGACAGGGCTATTTAGATGAGCAGTTCTTC. Protein sequence: CASSMGQGYLDEQFF.

The rearrangement uses TRBV27 and TRBJ1-2; no clear D gene. Per germline, CDR1 MNHEY and CDR2 SMNVEV (reference sequence). V was pared by 8 bases and J by 5 bases, with 9 bases between. The CDR3 runs 11 residues. CDR3 DNA sequence: TGTGCCAGCCTATCCACATATGGCTACACCTTC. It specifies CASLSTYGYTF.

V usage is TRBV19 and J usage is TRBJ1-4, with TRBD1 matching over 8 bases. The germline CDR1 and CDR2 sequences are LNHDA and SQIVND (reference sequence). This CDR3 contains 14 residues. The V segment lost 11 bases and the J segment 0 bases; nucleotides outside the gene matches: 5. As DNA, the CDR3 is TGTGCCGGCCGGACAGGGTCAACTAATGAAAAACTGTTTTTT. It codes for CAGRTGSTNEKLFF.

The V and J genes are TRBV13 and TRBJ2-1; 8 bases are shared with TRBD2. The CDR3 loop spans 13 amino acids. J was trimmed by 5 bases and V by 8 bases; bases with no gene match: 5. Germline CDR1 reads PRHDT; CDR2 reads FYEKMQ (reference sequence). The CDR3 protein is CASEDSGNNEQFF. The CDR3 DNA reads as TGTGCCAGCGAAGATAGCGGGAACAATGAGCAGTTCTTC.

CDR3 residues: CASTLGGDPHNEQFF. DNA for the CDR3: TGTGCCAGCACCCTAGGGGGGGACCCCCACAATGAGCAGTTCTTC. The chain uses TRBV9 and TRBJ2-1, with a possible D match to TRBD2 (7 bases). CDR1 is SGDLS and CDR2 is YYNGEE in the germline V gene. This CDR3 contains 15 residues. The V end lost 6 bases, the J end lost 5 bases, and 18 bases lay between the germline ends. Supplemented by reference TRBV9 and TRBJ2-1, the full variable domain reads DSGVTQTPKHLITATGQRVTLRCSPRSGDLSVYWYQQSLDQGLQFLIQYYNGEERAKGNILERFSAQQFPDLHSELNLSSLELGDSALYFCASTLGGDPHNEQFFGPGTRLTVL.

This clone has just one count. The V gene is TRBV5-1, the J gene TRBJ1-1; TRBD1 aligns across 8 bases. The germline CDR1 and CDR2 sequences are SGHRS and YFSETQ. Trimming removed 3 bases from V and 3 bases from J; junction bases left unmatched: 7. The CDR3 length is 15 residues. The DNA of the CDR3 is TGCGCCAGCAGCTCCGACAGGGGACCGTACACTGAAGCTTTCTTT. This translates into CASSSDRGPYTEAFF.

The CDR3 is CASRFHRGGQETQYF. The CDR3 DNA reads as TGTGCCAGCAGGTTCCACAGGGGGGGCCAAGAGACCCAGTACTTC. J is TRBJ2-5 and V is TRBV7-9; perhaps TRBD1 as D (8 bases). Trimming took 6 bases from V and 1 from J, leaving 15 bases between them. CDR3 length equals 15 residues. In germline, CDR1 is SEHNR, CDR2 FQNEAQ (reference sequence). Supplemented by reference TRBV7-9 and TRBJ2-5, the full variable domain reads DTGVSQNPRHKITKRGQNVTFRCDPISEHNRLYWYRQTLGQGPEFLTYFQNEAQLEKSRLLSDRFSAERPKGSFSTLEIQRTEQGDSAMYLCASRFHRGGQETQYFGPGTRLLVL.

V usage is TRBV5-1 and J usage is TRBJ2-1, with 11 nucleotides matching TRBD2. With 1 base clipped from V and 7 bases from J, the junction kept 10 bases outside the gene matches. Per germline, CDR1 SGHRS and CDR2 YFSETQ. The CDR3 extends over 17 amino acids. The CDR3 coding sequence is TGCGCCAGCAGCTTGTATGTAGCGGGGGGGCCGAGGAATGAGCAGTTCTTC. Translated, it gives CASSLYVAGGPRNEQFF.

The chain couples TRBV15 to TRBJ1-6; D unclear. Germline V lookup: CDR1 LNHNV, CDR2 YYDKDF (reference sequence). V gave up 4 bases and J gave up 0 bases, with 10 bases separating them. CDR3 size: 16 residues. CDR3 amino acids: CATSIIPFSYNSPLHF. The CDR3 region has the DNA TGTGCCACCAGCATCATCCCATTCTCCTATAATTCACCCCTCCACTTT.

This sequence joins TRBV5-6 and TRBJ2-3, with 10 bases fitting TRBD2. The J segment lost 6 bases and the V segment lost 0 bases, leaving 13 bases of the junction unmatched. Germline CDR1 reads SGHDT; CDR2 reads YYEEEE. CDR3 length equals 18 residues. The CDR3 reads CASSLGKIAGTSDDTQYF. DNA of the CDR3: TGTGCCAGCAGCTTGGGCAAAATTGCCGGGACTAGCGACGATACGCAGTATTTT.

This sequence joins TRBV6-4 and TRBJ1-2; D unclear. CDR1 is MRHNA, CDR2 SNTAGT, per germline. Deletions cut 0 bases from V and 5 bases from J, with 7 bases between. The CDR3 extends over 13 amino acids. The CDR3 protein is CASSDSYGYGYTF. CDR3 nucleotides: TGTGCCAGCAGTGACTCGTACGGGTATGGCTACACCTTC.